Shown below are 18 T cell receptor beta chains from a single sample sequenced in a study of blood T cell repertoires in COVID-19 (dated by TCRdb to 2020 to 2021). The library was produced with the immunoSEQ multiplex PCR assay. The source is immuneACCESS, and TCRdb retained only in-frame sequences with V and J called. Part of the clones is not carried over; for the studies checked, unresolved V genes explain less than half of this, and the remainder is unexplained. Within this sample are around 65,000 clones, with roughly 80% of them counted one time only. The ten largest account for about 15% of the sample. Material for sequencing was peripheral blood. The receptors come from a man in his sixties with acute or convalescent COVID-19.

The J gene is TRBJ2-6, the V gene TRBV2, with TRBD1 as a possible D gene (5 bases). Looked up from germline, CDR1 is SNHLY and CDR2 is FYNNEI. The CDR3 has 15 amino acids. V shed 6 bases and J shed 0 bases, with 9 bases lying between them. The CDR3 is CASRPDISGANVLTF. Written as DNA, the CDR3 is TGTGCCAGCAGGCCGGACATCTCTGGGGCCAACGTCCTGACTTTC.

This clone was seen a few times. This chain connects TRBV25-1 to TRBJ1-6; tentative D call: TRBD1 (5 bases). CDR3 size: 14 residues. V lost 6 bases and J lost 6, with 12 bases in between. Germline V CDR1 and CDR2: MGHDK, SYGVNS. The chain's CDR3 is CASRQAVGNSPLHF. The CDR3 DNA is TGTGCCAGCAGACAGGCCGTCGGTAATTCACCCCTCCACTTT. The full variable domain, with the rest looked up from reference TRBV25-1 and TRBJ1-6, is EADIYQTPRYLVIGTGKKITLECSQTMGHDKMYWYQQDPGMELHLIHYSYGVNSTEKGDLSSESTVSRIRTEHFPLTLESARPSHTSQYLCASRQAVGNSPLHFGNGTRLTVT.

The V call is TRBV5-1, the J call TRBJ2-4; 7 nucleotides agree with TRBD2. The CDR3 has 13 residues. V lost 8 bases to trimming and J lost 6 bases; unmatched junction nucleotides: 8. The germline V gene encodes CDR1 SGHRS and CDR2 YFSETQ. The DNA for the CDR3 is TGCGCCAGTCGGCGTACGGGAGGAAACATTCAGTACTTC. Its translation: CASRRTGGNIQYF.

This rearrangement joins TRBV9 to TRBJ2-3, with 8 bases matching TRBD2. Losses at the gene ends were 3 bases for V and 1 base for J; bases not matched to a gene: 4. CDR1 and CDR2 (germline): SGDLS, YYNGEE. This CDR3 spans 15 amino acids. CDR3 DNA sequence: TGTGCCAGCAGCGATGGGCGGGGGGGCACAGATACGCAGTATTTT. It codes for CASSDGRGGTDTQYF. Full variable domain (remainder filled in from reference TRBV9 and TRBJ2-3): DSGVTQTPKHLITATGQRVTLRCSPRSGDLSVYWYQQSLDQGLQFLIQYYNGEERAKGNILERFSAQQFPDLHSELNLSSLELGDSALYFCASSDGRGGTDTQYFGPGTRLTVL.

The chain links TRBV11-1 to TRBJ1-6; tentatively, D is TRBD1 (6 bases). V dropped 4 bases and J dropped 7 bases, with 11 bases sitting between them. The CDR3 sequence is 14 residues long. The germline CDR1 and CDR2 sequences are SGHAT and FQDESV (reference sequence). CDR3 sequence: CASSWTVSNSPLHF. The CDR3 coding sequence is TGTGCCAGCAGCTGGACAGTCTCCAATTCACCCCTCCACTTT.

The rearrangement links TRBV5-1 to TRBJ2-2; 7 bases line up with TRBD1. V lost 4 bases to trimming and J lost 4 bases; unmatched junction nucleotides: 7. Germline V gene sequence: CDR1 SGHRS, CDR2 YFSETQ. The CDR3 loop spans 15 amino acids. The chain's CDR3 is CASSETGVSTGELFF. DNA for the CDR3: TGCGCCAGCAGCGAAACAGGGGTGAGCACCGGGGAGCTGTTTTTT.

The chain employs TRBV19 and TRBJ2-7, with 7 nucleotides matching TRBD1. This CDR3 has 13 residues. V lost 4 bases, J lost 6 bases, and 6 bases stayed unmatched. In germline, CDR1 is LNHDA, CDR2 SQIVND (reference sequence). The CDR3 reads CASSTADRAEQYF. The CDR3 DNA reads as TGTGCCAGTAGTACCGCTGACAGGGCCGAGCAGTACTTC.

This clone occurred a few times. The gene calls are TRBV7-8 and TRBJ1-6; maybe TRBD1 (6 bases). The CDR3 has 16 residues. Trimming pared 1 base from V and 3 bases from J, leaving 10 bases between. CDR1 is SGHVS, CDR2 FQNEAQ, per germline. The CDR3 is CASSLETGYYNSPLHF. The DNA for the CDR3 is TGTGCCAGCAGCTTAGAGACAGGATACTATAATTCACCCCTCCACTTT.

This rearrangement joins TRBV7-9 to TRBJ1-2; D is uncertain. The V gene's germline CDR1 is SEHNR and CDR2 FQNEAQ (reference sequence). Between the trimmed V and J ends, which lost 8 bases and 1 base, there was a span of 14 bases. This CDR3 is 14 amino acids long. For the CDR3, the DNA is TGTGCCAGCCCCCTGGGAGGGAATAACTATGGCTACACCTTC. Translating gives CASPLGGNNYGYTF.

The chain combines TRBV6-1 with TRBJ2-1; the match to TRBD1 covers 9 bases. Germline CDR1 MNHNS, CDR2 SASEGT. The length of the CDR3 is 18 residues. With 4 bases clipped from V and 4 bases from J, the junction kept 14 bases outside the gene matches. CDR3 DNA: TGTGCCAGCAGTGGGGTCCGGGGTGGGACAGGGTCTTACAATGAGCAGTTCTTC. Its translation is CASSGVRGGTGSYNEQFF.

The chain carries TRBV11-3 and TRBJ2-7; the match to TRBD1 covers 7 bases. The trim removed 5 bases at V and 1 base at J, leaving 5 bases unmatched. Germline CDR1 reads SGHNT; CDR2 reads YENEEA. CDR3 length: 14 residues. The CDR3 loop is CASSPDRASYEQYF. CDR3 sequence (DNA): TGTGCCAGCAGCCCAGACAGGGCTTCCTACGAGCAGTACTTC.

The chain uses TRBV27 and TRBJ2-5; 8 bases are a match to TRBD1. The CDR3 spans 15 residues. Germline CDR1 MNHEY, CDR2 SMNVEV (reference sequence). V lost 4 bases to trimming and J lost 7 bases; unmatched junction nucleotides: 11. CDR3: CASSSLTGVGGTQYF. The CDR3 DNA reads TGTGCCAGCAGTTCCTTGACAGGGGTAGGAGGGACCCAGTACTTC.

The V call is TRBV11-2, the J call TRBJ1-2; weak D call: TRBD1 (5 bases). CDR1 SGHAT and CDR2 FQNNGV come from the germline V gene. The CDR3 is 15 residues long. V lost 4 bases, J lost 2 bases, and 14 bases lay in between. Written as DNA, the CDR3 is TGTGCCAGCAGCTCCCAGGGTAGTGTCAACTATGGCTACACCTTC. This codes for CASSSQGSVNYGYTF.

The chain links TRBV4-3 to TRBJ2-2; D is unclear. Germline values: CDR1 LGHNA, CDR2 YSLEER. The CDR3 spans 14 residues. V gave up 1 base and J gave up 6 bases, with 9 bases separating them. CDR3: CASSQVIAAGELFF. CDR3 bases: TGCGCCAGCAGCCAAGTTATTGCAGCCGGGGAGCTGTTTTTT.

V is TRBV11-1 and J is TRBJ2-5; a possible D gene is TRBD1 (6 bases). The CDR3 has 16 residues. Germline CDR1 SGHAT, CDR2 FQDESV (reference sequence). Between the trimmed V and J ends, which lost 2 bases and 5 bases, there was a span of 18 bases. This chain's CDR3 is CASSLMLNRAFETQYF. The CDR3 nucleotides are TGTGCCAGCAGCTTAATGCTAAACAGGGCTTTCGAGACCCAGTACTTC.

The V and J genes are TRBV5-6 and TRBJ1-1; a weak D match, TRBD1 (6 bases). This CDR3 spans 17 amino acids. Germline CDR1 is SGHDT and CDR2 is YYEEEE. The germline V and J ends were trimmed by 3 bases and 3 bases, with 21 bases remaining between them. The CDR3 nucleotides read TGTGCCAGCAGCTGGGGAACAGGGCCCGACCGTTACACTGAAGCTTTCTTT. It encodes CASSWGTGPDRYTEAFF.

The V call is TRBV29-1, the J call TRBJ2-2, with D possibly matching TRBD1 (5 bases). The V gene's germline CDR1 is SQVTM and CDR2 ANQGSEA. The V end was cut by 6 bases, the J end by 5 bases, with 16 bases between. This CDR3 contains 14 residues. CDR3 protein: CSVRAQGGTGELFF. The CDR3 bases are TGCAGCGTGCGCGCCCAGGGTGGAACCGGGGAGCTGTTTTTT.

The chain uses TRBV7-6 and TRBJ1-3, with D maybe TRBD1 (5 bases). V was shortened by 1 base and J by 1 base, with 14 bases between the two germline ends. CDR1 and CDR2 from the germline V gene are SGHVS and FNYEAQ. The CDR3 is made up of 17 amino acids. CDR3 residues: CASSLVPSGTSGNTIYF. DNA of the CDR3: TGTGCCAGCAGCTTAGTGCCTTCGGGGACTTCTGGAAACACCATATATTTT.